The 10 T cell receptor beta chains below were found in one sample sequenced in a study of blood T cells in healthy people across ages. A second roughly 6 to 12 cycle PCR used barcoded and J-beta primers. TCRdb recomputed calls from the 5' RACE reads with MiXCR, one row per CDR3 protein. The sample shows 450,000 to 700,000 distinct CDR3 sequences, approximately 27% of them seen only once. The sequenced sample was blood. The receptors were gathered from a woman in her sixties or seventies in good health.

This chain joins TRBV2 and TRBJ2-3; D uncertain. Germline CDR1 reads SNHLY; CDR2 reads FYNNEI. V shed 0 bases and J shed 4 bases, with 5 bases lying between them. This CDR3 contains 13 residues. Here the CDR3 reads CASSEAQADTQYF. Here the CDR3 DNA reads TGTGCCAGCAGTGAAGCGCAGGCAGATACGCAGTATTTT.

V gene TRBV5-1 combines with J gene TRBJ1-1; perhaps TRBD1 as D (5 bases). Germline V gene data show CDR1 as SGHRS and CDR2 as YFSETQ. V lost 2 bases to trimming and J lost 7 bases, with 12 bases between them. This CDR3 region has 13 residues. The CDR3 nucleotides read TGCGCCAGCAGCTTACAGAGGGGCCTTGAAGCTTTCTTT. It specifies CASSLQRGLEAFF.

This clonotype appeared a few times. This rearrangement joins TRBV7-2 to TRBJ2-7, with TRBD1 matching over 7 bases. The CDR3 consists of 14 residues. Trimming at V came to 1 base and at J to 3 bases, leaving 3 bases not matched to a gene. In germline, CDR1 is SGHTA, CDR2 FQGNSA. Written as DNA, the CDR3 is TGTGCCAGCAGCTTAGTTGGGGACAGCTACGAGCAGTACTTC. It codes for CASSLVGDSYEQYF.

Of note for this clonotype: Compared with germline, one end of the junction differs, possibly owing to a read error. CDR3 loop: CATSSGTGGLETQYF. CDR3 DNA sequence: TGCGCCACCAGCAGCGGGACAGGGGGCCTAGAGACCCAGTACTTC. The genes are TRBV15 and TRBJ2-5; 12 bases line up with TRBD1. The germline V gene has CDR1 LNHNV and CDR2 YYDKDF (reference sequence). This CDR3 is built from 15 residues.

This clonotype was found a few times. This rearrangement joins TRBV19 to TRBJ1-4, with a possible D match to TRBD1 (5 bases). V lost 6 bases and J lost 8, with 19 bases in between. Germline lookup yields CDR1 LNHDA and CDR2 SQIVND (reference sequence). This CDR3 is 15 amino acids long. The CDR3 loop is CASRHQQGRGEKLFF. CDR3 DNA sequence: TGTGCCAGTAGGCACCAACAAGGTAGGGGAGAAAAACTGTTTTTT.

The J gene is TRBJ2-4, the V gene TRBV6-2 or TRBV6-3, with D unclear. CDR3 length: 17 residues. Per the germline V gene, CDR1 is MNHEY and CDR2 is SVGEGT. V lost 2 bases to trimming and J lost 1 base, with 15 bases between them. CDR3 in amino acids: CASSYPLTSTAKNIQYF. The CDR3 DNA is TGTGCCAGCAGTTACCCTCTGACATCAACGGCCAAAAACATTCAGTACTTC.

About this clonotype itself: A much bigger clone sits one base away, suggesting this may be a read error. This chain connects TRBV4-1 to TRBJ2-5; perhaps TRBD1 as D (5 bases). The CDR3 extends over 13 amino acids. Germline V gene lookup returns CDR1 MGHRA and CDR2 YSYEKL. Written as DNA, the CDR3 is TGCGCCACCAGCCAAAGCTCAGGGGAGACCCAGTACTTC. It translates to CATSQSSGETQYF.

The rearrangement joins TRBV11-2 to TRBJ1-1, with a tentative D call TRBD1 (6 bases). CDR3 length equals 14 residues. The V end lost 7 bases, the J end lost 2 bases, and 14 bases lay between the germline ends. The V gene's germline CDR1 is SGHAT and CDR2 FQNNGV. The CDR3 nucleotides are TGTGCCAGCAAGTTAAGGACAGCTAACACTGAAGCTTTCTTT. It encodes CASKLRTANTEAFF.

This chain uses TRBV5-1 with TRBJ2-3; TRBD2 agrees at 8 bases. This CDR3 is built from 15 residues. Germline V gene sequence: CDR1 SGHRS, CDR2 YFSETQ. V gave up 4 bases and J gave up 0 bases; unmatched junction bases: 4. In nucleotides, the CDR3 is TGCGCCAGCAGCAGATTAGCGGGGAGCACAGATACGCAGTATTTT. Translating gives CASSRLAGSTDTQYF.

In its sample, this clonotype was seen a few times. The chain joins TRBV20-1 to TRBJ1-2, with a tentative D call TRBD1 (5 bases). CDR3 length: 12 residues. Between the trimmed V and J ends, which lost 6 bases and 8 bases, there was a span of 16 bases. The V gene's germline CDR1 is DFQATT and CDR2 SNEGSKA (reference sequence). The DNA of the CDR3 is TGCAGTGCCCTGGGGGGAAAGAAAGGCTACACCTTC. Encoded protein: CSALGGKKGYTF.